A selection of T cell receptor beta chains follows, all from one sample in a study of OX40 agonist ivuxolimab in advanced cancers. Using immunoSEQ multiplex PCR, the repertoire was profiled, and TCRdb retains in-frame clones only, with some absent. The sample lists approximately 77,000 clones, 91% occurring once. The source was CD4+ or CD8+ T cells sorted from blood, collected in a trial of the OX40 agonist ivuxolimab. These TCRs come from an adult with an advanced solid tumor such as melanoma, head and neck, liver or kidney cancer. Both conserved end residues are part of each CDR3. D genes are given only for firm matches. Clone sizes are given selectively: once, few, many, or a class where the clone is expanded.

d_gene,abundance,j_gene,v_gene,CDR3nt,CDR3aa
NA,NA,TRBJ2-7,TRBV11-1,TGTGCCAGCAGCTTTCAAGGGAGCTCCTACGAGCAGTACTTC,CASSFQGSSYEQYF
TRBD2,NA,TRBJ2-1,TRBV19,TGTGCCAGTACCCCTGGGTGGCGGGAGTCCAATGAGCAGTTCTTC,CASTPGWRESNEQFF
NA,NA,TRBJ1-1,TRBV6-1,TGTGCCAGCAGTGAATGGGGGACTGAAGCTTTCTTT,CASSEWGTEAFF
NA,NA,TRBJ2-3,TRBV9,TGTGCCAGCAGCGTAGCGGGCAGCCGAAACACAGATACGCAGTATTTT,CASSVAGSRNTDTQYF
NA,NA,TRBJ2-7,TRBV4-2,TGTGCCAGCAGCCAAGATGACCGCGGGACAGCCTCCTACGAGCAGTACTTC,CASSQDDRGTASYEQYF
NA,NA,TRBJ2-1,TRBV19,TGTGCCAGCGGCATAGGTGGGCAGTTCTTC,CASGIGGQFF
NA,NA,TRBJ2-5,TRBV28,TGTGCCAGCAGTTTATGGGACAGCCAAGAGACCCAGTACTTC,CASSLWDSQETQYF
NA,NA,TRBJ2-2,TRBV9,TGTGCCAGCAGCGCCTCGGCCGGGGAGCTGTTTTTT,CASSASAGELFF
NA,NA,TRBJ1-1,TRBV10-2,TGCGCCAGCAGTGACCTGACAGAGTCGGCCACTGAAGCTTTCTTT,CASSDLTESATEAFF
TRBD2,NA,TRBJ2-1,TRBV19,TGTGCCAGTAGTATACTAGCGGGAGTCCCTAATGAGCAGTTCTTC,CASSILAGVPNEQFF
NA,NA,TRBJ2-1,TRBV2,TGTGCCAGCACGGGGGACGACCGCTTCAATGAGCAGTTCTTC,CASTGDDRFNEQFF
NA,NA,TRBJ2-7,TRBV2,TGTGCCAGCAGTGAAGTCGACAGCTTCTACGAGCAGTACTTC,CASSEVDSFYEQYF
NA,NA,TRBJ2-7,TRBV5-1,TGCGCCAGCAGCTTTGGGCCATGGGGGCCCTACGAGCAGTACTTC,CASSFGPWGPYEQYF
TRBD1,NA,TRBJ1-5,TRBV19,TGTGCCAGTAGTACCAGGGGGCATCAGCCCCAGCATTTT,CASSTRGHQPQHF
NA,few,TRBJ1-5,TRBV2,TGTGCCAGCAGTGAAGCGCATGCGACCGCTCATCAGCCCCAGCATTTT,CASSEAHATAHQPQHF
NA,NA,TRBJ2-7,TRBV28,TGTGCCAGCAGCCCGGACCCCTACGAGCAGTACTTC,CASSPDPYEQYF
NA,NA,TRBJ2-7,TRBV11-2,TGTGCCAGCAGCCCCAACGTCGGGGAGAAGAACGAGCAGTACTTC,CASSPNVGEKNEQYF
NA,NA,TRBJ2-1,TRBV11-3,TGTGCCAGCAGCTTAGTTTCCAGGGGGGCTTACAATGAGCAGTTCTTC,CASSLVSRGAYNEQFF
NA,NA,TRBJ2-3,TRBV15,TGTGCCACCAGCAGGGGGCTCGTGGGCACAGATACGCAGTATTTT,CATSRGLVGTDTQYF
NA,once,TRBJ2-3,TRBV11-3,TGTGCCAGCGGGCCCGCAACAGATACGCAGTATTTT,CASGPATDTQYF
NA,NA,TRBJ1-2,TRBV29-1,TGCAGCGCCAGAGGGACGGCCTATCTATCTAACTATGGCTACACCTTC,CSARGTAYLSNYGYTF
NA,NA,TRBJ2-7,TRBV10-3,TGTGCCATCAGTGACACAGGCTACGAGCAGTACTTC,CAISDTGYEQYF
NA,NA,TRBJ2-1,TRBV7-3,TGTGCCAGCGGCCGCTCTTCCCATGAGCAGTTCTTC,CASGRSSHEQFF
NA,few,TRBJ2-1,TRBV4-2,TGTGCCAGCAGCCAAGGGGGGGGGTCCGGACAGGGTGTGGGTGAGCAGTTCTTC,CASSQGGGSGQGVGEQFF
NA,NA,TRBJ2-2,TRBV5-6,TGTGCCAGCAGCTTCAACACCGGGGAGCTGTTTTTT,CASSFNTGELFF
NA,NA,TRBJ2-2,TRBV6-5,TGTGCCAGCAGTTACTCGAACGGGAACACCGGGGAGCTGTTTTTT,CASSYSNGNTGELFF
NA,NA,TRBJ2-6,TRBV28,TGTGCCAGCACTTCTGGGGCCAACGTCCTGACTTTC,CASTSGANVLTF
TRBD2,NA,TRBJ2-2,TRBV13,TGTGCCAGCAGCTTAGGGCTAGCGGGGTTTACCGGGGAGCTGTTTTTT,CASSLGLAGFTGELFF
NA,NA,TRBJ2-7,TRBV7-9,TGTGCCATTAGTTCGGAGGAAAACTCCTACGAGCAGTACTTC,CAISSEENSYEQYF
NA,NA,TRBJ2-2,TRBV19,TGTGCCAGTAGTGATGGATTCACCGGGGAGCTGTTTTTT,CASSDGFTGELFF
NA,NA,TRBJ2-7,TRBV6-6,TGTGCCAGCACTCCCATGACGGACAACCCCTACGAGCAGTACTTC,CASTPMTDNPYEQYF
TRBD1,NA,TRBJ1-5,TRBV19,TGTGCCAGTAGTATCACAGGGGGCTATAGCAATCAGCCCCAGCATTTT,CASSITGGYSNQPQHF